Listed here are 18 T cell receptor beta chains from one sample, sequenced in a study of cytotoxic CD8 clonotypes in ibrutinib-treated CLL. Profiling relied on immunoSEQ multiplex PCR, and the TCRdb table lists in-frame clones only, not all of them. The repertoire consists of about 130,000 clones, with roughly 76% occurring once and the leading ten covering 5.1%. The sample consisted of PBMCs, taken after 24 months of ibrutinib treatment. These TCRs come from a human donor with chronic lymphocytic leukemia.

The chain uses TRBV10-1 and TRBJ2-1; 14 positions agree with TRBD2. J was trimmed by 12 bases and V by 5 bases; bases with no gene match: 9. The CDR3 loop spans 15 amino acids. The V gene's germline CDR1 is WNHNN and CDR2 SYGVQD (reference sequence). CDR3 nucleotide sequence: TGCGCCAGCAGTTTCAGACTAGCGGGGGGGCGTGGGCAGTTCTTC. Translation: CASSFRLAGGRGQFF.

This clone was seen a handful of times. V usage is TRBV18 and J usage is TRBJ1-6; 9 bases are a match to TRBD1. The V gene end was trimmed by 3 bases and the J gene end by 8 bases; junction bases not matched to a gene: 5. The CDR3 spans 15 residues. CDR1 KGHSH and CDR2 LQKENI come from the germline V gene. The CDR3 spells CASSPGTGRDSPLHF. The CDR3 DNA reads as TGTGCCAGCTCACCGGGGACAGGGAGGGATTCACCCCTCCACTTT.

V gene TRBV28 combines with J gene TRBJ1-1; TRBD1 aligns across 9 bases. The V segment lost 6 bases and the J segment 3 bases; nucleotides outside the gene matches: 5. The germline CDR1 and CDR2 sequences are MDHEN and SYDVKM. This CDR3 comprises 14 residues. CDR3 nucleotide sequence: TGTGCCAGCAGGGGGACAGGGTGGGACACTGAAGCTTTCTTT. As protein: CASRGTGWDTEAFF.

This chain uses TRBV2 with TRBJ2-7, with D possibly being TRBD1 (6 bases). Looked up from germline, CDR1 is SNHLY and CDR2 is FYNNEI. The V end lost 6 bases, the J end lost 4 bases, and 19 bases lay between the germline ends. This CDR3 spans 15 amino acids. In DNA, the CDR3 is TGTGCCAGCAGAATAACCGGGACAACCGCTTACGAGCAGTACTTC. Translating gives CASRITGTTAYEQYF.

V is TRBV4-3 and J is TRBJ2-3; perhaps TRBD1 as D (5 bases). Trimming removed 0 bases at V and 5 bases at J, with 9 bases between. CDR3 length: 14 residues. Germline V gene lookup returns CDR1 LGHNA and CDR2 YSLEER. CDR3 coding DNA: TGCGCCAGCAGCCAAGATCAGGGCGGAGATACGCAGTATTTT. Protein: CASSQDQGGDTQYF.

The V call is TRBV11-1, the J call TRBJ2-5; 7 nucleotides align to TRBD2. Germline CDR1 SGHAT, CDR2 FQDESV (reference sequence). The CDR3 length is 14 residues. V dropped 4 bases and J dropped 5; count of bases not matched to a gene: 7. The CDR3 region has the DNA TGTGCCAGCAGCTCGGGGGGACTGGGGGAGACCCAGTACTTC. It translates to CASSSGGLGETQYF.

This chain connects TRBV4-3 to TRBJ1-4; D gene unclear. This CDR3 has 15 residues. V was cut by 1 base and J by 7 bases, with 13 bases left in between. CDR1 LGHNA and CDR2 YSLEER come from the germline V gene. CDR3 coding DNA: TGCGCCAGCAGCCAAGGGGTGGGCGCAGGTGAAAAACTGTTTTTT. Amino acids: CASSQGVGAGEKLFF.

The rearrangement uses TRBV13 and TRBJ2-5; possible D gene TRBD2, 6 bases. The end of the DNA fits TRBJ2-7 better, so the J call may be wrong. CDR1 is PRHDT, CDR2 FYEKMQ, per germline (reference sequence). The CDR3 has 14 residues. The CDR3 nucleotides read TGTGCCAGCAGCCCGGAGGGCGGCTCCTACGAGCAGTACTTC. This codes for CASSPEGGSYEQYF.

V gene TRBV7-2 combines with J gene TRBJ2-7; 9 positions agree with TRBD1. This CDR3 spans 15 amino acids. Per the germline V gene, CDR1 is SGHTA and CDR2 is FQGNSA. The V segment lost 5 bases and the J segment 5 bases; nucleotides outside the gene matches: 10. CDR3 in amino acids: CASSPQTGGGHEQYF. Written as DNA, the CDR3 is TGTGCCAGCAGCCCCCAGACAGGGGGAGGGCACGAGCAGTACTTC.

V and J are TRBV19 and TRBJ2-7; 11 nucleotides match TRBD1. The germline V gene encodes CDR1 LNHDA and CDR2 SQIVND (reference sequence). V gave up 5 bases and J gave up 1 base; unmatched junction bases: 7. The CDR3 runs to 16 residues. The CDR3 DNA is TGTGCCAGTAGTCCCCATGGACAGGGGGCATCCTACGAGCAGTACTTC. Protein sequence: CASSPHGQGASYEQYF.

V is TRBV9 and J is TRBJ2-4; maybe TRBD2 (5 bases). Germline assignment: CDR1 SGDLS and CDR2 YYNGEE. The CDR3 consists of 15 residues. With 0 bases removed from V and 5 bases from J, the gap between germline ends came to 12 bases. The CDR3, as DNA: TGTGCCAGCAGCGTAGGGCCGGGGAGCCAAAACATTCAGTACTTC. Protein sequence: CASSVGPGSQNIQYF.

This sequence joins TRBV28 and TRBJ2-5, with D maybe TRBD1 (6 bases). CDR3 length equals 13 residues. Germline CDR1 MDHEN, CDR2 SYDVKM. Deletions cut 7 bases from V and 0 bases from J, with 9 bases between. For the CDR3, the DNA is TGTGCCAGCAAGGACAGCCACCAAGAGACCCAGTACTTC. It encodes CASKDSHQETQYF.

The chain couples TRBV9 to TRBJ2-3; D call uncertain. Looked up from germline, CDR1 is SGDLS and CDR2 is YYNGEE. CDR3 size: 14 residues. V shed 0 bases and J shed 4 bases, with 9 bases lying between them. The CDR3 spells CASSVDGRSDTQYF. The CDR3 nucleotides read TGTGCCAGCAGCGTAGATGGGCGGTCAGATACGCAGTATTTT.

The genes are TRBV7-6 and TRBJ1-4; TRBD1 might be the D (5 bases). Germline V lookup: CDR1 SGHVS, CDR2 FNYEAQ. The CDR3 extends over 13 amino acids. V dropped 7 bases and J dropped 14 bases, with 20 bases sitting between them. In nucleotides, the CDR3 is TGTGCCAGCACCGCTGGGGCGTTGGGTCGTCTGTTTTTT. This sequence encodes CASTAGALGRLFF.

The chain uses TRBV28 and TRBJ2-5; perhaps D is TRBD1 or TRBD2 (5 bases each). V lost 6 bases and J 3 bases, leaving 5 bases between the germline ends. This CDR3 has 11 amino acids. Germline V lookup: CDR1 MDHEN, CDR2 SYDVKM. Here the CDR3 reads CASRGEETQYF. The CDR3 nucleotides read TGTGCCAGCAGGGGGGAAGAGACCCAGTACTTC. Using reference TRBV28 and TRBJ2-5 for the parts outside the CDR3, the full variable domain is DVKVTQSSRYLVKRTGEKVFLECVQDMDHENMFWYRQDPGLGLRLIYFSYDVKMKEKGDIPEGYSVSREKKERFSLILESASTNQTSMYLCASRGEETQYFGPGTRLLVL.

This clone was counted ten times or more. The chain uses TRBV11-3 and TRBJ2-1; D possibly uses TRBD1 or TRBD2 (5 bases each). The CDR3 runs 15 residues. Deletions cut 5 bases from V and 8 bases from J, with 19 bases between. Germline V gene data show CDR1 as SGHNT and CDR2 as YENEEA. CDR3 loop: CASSPSGSQGDEQFF. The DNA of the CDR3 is TGTGCCAGCAGCCCATCGGGGAGCCAGGGCGATGAGCAGTTCTTC.

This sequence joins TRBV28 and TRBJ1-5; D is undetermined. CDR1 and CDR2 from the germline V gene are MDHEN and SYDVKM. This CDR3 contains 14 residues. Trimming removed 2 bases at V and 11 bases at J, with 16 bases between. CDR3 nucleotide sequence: TGTGCCAGCAGTTTAGTGGTCGGCCTAGGTGCCCAGCATTTT. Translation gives CASSLVVGLGAQHF.

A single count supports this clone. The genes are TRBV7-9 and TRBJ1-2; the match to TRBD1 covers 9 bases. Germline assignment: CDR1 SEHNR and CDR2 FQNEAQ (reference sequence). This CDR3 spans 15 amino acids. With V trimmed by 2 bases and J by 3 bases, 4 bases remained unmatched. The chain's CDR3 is CASSLKQGAYYGYTF. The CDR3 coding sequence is TGTGCCAGCAGCTTAAAACAGGGGGCGTACTATGGCTACACCTTC.